The 15 T cell receptor beta chains in this list originate from one sample, sequenced in a study of persistence of HIV-infected CD4 T cells. Cells were stimulated with overlapping HIV-1 Gag 15-mer peptides. CD4+ T cells upregulating both CD40 ligand and CD69 were sorted as responding cells. Their cognate antigens are unknown. The libraries were made with immunoSEQ version 4 in survey mode. Sequencing used immunoSEQ multiplex PCR; TCRdb keeps in-frame clones, though not all of them. The data show about 32,000 clones, around 70% seen once. Specimen: CD4+ T cells sorted from PBMCs after approximately 19-hour stimulation, collected from a patient who received antiretroviral therapy. The source of these receptors is an adult man with HIV who was CMV-seropositive.

The chain employs TRBV7-9 and TRBJ2-7; the match to TRBD1 covers 8 bases. The V gene end was trimmed by 3 bases and the J gene end by 7 bases; junction bases not matched to a gene: 5. The CDR3 contains 13 residues. CDR1 is SEHNR and CDR2 is FQNEAQ in the germline V gene (reference sequence). Written as DNA, the CDR3 is TGTGCCAGCAGCTTCCAGGGGGCGGGGGAGCAGTACTTC. This gives the protein CASSFQGAGEQYF.

J is TRBJ2-1 and V is TRBV18, with 9 bases fitting TRBD1. Germline lookup yields CDR1 KGHSH and CDR2 LQKENI. The V segment lost 2 bases and the J segment 8 bases; nucleotides outside the gene matches: 1. This CDR3 region has 13 residues. The CDR3 protein is CASSPRTGDEQFF. The CDR3 DNA is TGTGCCAGCTCACCAAGGACAGGGGATGAGCAGTTCTTC. Full variable domain (remainder filled in from reference TRBV18 and TRBJ2-1): NAGVMQNPRHLVRRRGQEARLRCSPMKGHSHVYWYRQLPEEGLKFMVYLQKENIIDESGMPKERFSAEFPKEGPSILRIQQVVRGDSAAYFCASSPRTGDEQFFGPGTRLTVL.

The CDR3 spells CASSQDKLAGYTGELFF. As DNA, the CDR3 is TGTGCCAGCAGCCAAGATAAACTAGCGGGGTACACCGGGGAGCTGTTTTTT. This chain connects TRBV3-1 (or the pseudogene TRBV3-2) to TRBJ2-2; 10 nucleotides line up with TRBD2. The junction had 4 bases not matched to a gene; V was cut back by 0 bases and J by 3 bases. This CDR3 is 17 amino acids long. The germline gives CDR1 LGHDT, CDR2 YNNKEL (reference sequence).

The V gene is TRBV27, the J gene TRBJ1-1; TRBD1 matches 8 bases. The CDR3 totals 13 residues. Germline CDR1 MNHEY, CDR2 SMNVEV (reference sequence). V gave up 4 bases and J gave up 12 bases; unmatched junction bases: 10. The CDR3 is CASSSQGARTSFF. The CDR3 DNA is TGTGCCAGCAGTTCTCAGGGGGCGCGAACTTCTTTCTTT.

The gene calls are TRBV15 and TRBJ2-1; D possibly corresponds to TRBD2 (5 bases). The V and J ends lost 0 bases and 5 bases respectively, with 11 bases between them. Germline CDR1 and CDR2: LNHNV and YYDKDF (reference sequence). The CDR3 is made up of 15 amino acids. The CDR3 region has the DNA TGTGCCACCAGCAGAGATCCTGGAGGCGACAATGAGCAGTTCTTC. Protein product: CATSRDPGGDNEQFF.

The chain joins TRBV7-8 to TRBJ2-7; the D gene is possibly TRBD2 (6 bases). Trimming pared 5 bases from V and 0 bases from J, leaving 23 bases between. Looked up from germline, CDR1 is SGHVS and CDR2 is FQNEAQ. This CDR3 has 18 residues. The CDR3 DNA reads TGTGCCAGCAGCCTCCAGGACTATTTAGAGTTTACCTCCTACGAGCAGTACTTC. It yields the protein CASSLQDYLEFTSYEQYF.

The genes are TRBV5-5 and TRBJ2-6, with D maybe TRBD1 (6 bases). V was pared by 0 bases and J by 2 bases, with 6 bases between. The CDR3 has 15 amino acids. The V gene's germline CDR1 is SGHKS and CDR2 YYEKEE (reference sequence). The CDR3 region is CASSLGQAGANVLTF. In DNA, the CDR3 is TGTGCCAGCAGCTTGGGACAGGCTGGGGCCAACGTCCTGACTTTC.

By share, this clone ranks as medium-sized. The chain's CDR3 is CASSPYRDYSYEQYF. The CDR3 coding sequence is TGTGCCAGCAGTCCCTACCGGGACTATTCCTACGAGCAGTACTTC. The rearrangement links TRBV28 to TRBJ2-7, with TRBD2 identical over 7 bases. This CDR3 has 15 amino acids. CDR1 MDHEN and CDR2 SYDVKM come from the germline V gene. Germline trimming cut 5 bases from V and 1 base from J; bases unmatched to any gene: 8.

V is TRBV2 and J is TRBJ1-4; 7 bases fit TRBD1. The CDR3 runs 15 residues. Trimming cost V 6 bases and J 5 bases; bases outside gene matches: 9. CDR1 is SNHLY and CDR2 is FYNNEI in the germline V gene. CDR3 nucleotides: TGTGCCAGCAGATACGGACAGGTCGGAAATGAAAAACTGTTTTTT. It translates to CASRYGQVGNEKLFF.

The V gene is TRBV5-1, the J gene TRBJ2-3; 9 bases are shared with TRBD1. Losses at the gene ends were 2 bases for V and 4 bases for J; bases not matched to a gene: 8. Per germline, CDR1 SGHRS and CDR2 YFSETQ. CDR3 length: 16 amino acids. CDR3 coding DNA: TGCGCCAGCAGCTTATCCGGGACAGGGTATTCAGATACGCAGTATTTT. This translates into CASSLSGTGYSDTQYF. Together with reference TRBV5-1 and TRBJ2-3, the CDR3 gives the full variable domain: KAGVTQTPRYLIKTRGQQVTLSCSPISGHRSVSWYQQTPGQGLQFLFEYFSETQRNKGNFPGRFSGRQFSNSRSEMNVSTLELGDSALYLCASSLSGTGYSDTQYFGPGTRLTVL.

The chain recombines TRBV3-1 (or the pseudogene TRBV3-2) with TRBJ1-2; D is perhaps TRBD1 (5 bases). V lost 3 bases to trimming and J lost 4 bases, with 15 bases between them. Germline assignment: CDR1 LGHDT and CDR2 YNNKEL (reference sequence). CDR3 length: 15 residues. CDR3 sequence: CASSQDGGGSYGYTF. The CDR3 region has the DNA TGTGCCAGCAGCCAGGACGGGGGGGGGAGCTATGGCTACACCTTC.

The gene calls are TRBV10-3 and TRBJ2-3; 7 bases fit TRBD2. Germline V gene sequence: CDR1 ENHRY, CDR2 SYGVKD. The CDR3 is made up of 16 amino acids. Trimming at V came to 5 bases and at J to 0 bases, leaving 8 bases not matched to a gene. CDR3: CAISSPGGPSTDTQYF. The CDR3 nucleotides are TGTGCCATCAGTAGTCCGGGGGGTCCTAGCACAGATACGCAGTATTTT.

The gene calls are TRBV27 and TRBJ1-1; 9 nucleotides match TRBD1. This CDR3 spans 15 amino acids. CDR1 is MNHEY and CDR2 is SMNVEV in the germline V gene (reference sequence). Losses at the gene ends were 5 bases for V and 2 bases for J; bases not matched to a gene: 6. CDR3 DNA sequence: TGTGCCAGCAGTCAGGGACAGGGAACCAACACTGAAGCTTTCTTT. This translates into CASSQGQGTNTEAFF.

This chain uses TRBV24-1 with TRBJ1-5, with D perhaps matching TRBD1 (5 bases). Germline-derived CDR1 and CDR2 are KGHDR and SFDVKD. Trimming took off 2 bases at V and 6 bases at J, with 22 bases between the two ends. This CDR3 spans 18 amino acids. The CDR3 loop is CATSDWGDGEARRQPQHF. The CDR3, as DNA: TGTGCCACCAGTGATTGGGGGGACGGGGAGGCAAGACGTCAGCCCCAGCATTTT.

The chain recombines TRBV15 with TRBJ1-2, with D tentatively TRBD1 (5 bases). The V and J ends lost 5 bases and 4 bases respectively, with 17 bases between them. Germline loops: CDR1 LNHNV, CDR2 YYDKDF (reference sequence). There are 15 residues in the CDR3. CDR3 sequence reads: CATSAPWAQAYGYTF. The CDR3, as DNA: TGTGCCACCAGCGCCCCCTGGGCACAGGCCTATGGCTACACCTTC.